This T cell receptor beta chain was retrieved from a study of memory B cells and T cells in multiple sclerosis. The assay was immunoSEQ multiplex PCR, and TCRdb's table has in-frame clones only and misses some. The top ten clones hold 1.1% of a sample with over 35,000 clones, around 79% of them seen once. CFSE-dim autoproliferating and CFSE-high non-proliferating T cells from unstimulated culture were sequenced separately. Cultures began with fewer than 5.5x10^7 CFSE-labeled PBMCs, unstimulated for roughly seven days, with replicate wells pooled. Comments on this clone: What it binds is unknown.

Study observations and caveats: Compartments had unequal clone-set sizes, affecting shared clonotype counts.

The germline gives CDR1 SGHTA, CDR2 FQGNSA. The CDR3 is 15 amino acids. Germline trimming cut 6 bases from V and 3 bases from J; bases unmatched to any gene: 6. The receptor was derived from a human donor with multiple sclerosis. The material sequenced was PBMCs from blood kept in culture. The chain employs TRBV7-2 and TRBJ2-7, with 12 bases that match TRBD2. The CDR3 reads CASSYTSGGNYEQYF. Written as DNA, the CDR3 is TGTGCCAGCAGTTATACTAGCGGGGGGAACTACGAGCAGTACTTC.